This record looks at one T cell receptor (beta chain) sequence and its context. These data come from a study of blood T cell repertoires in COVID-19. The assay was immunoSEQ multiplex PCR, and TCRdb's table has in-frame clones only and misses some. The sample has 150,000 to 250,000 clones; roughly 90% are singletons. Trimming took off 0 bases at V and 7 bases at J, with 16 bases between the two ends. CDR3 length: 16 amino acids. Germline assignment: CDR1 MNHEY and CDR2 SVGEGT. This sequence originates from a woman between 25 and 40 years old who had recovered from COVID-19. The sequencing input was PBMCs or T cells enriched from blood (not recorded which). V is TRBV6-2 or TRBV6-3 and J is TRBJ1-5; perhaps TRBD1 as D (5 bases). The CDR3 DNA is TGTGCCAGCAGTTACTCATTAGGAGGGGCGGAGCAGCCCCAGCATTTT. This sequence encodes CASSYSLGGAEQPQHF.